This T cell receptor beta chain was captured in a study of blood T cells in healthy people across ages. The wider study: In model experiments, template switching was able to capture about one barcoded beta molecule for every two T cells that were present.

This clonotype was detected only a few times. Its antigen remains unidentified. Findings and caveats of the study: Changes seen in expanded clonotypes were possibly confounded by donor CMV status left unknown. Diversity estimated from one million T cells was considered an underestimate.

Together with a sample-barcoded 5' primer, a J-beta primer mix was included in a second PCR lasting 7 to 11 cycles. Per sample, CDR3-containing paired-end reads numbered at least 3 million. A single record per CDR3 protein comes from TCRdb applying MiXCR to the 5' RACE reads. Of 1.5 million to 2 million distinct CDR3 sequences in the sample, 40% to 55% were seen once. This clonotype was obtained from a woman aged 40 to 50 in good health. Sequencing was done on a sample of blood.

The CDR3 nucleotides read TGTGCCAGCAGCCCGTTATTGTATGCGGGGGCACAAGAGACCCAGTACTTC. As protein: CASSPLLYAGAQETQYF. This chain links TRBV7-3 with TRBJ2-5; D possibly corresponds to TRBD2 (7 bases). The CDR3 has 17 residues. Germline CDR1 is SGHTA and CDR2 is FQGTGA. V lost 5 bases to trimming and J lost 2 bases, with 21 bases between them.